The entry below gives a single T cell receptor beta chain sequence along with its context. The length of the CDR3 is 15 residues. Germline V CDR1 and CDR2: SGDLS, YYNGEE. Unmatched junction bases numbered 4, after V lost 0 bases and J lost 5 bases. The source of the sample is a study of T cell responses to AZD1222 COVID-19 vaccine. Some clones are missing from TCRdb's copy, which holds only in-frame ones; the method was immunoSEQ multiplex PCR. The sample includes about 130,000 clones, 80% to 95% of them seen just once. The V call is TRBV9, the J call TRBJ2-5; TRBD2 aligns across 10 bases. The source was peripheral blood, collected 28 days after the second AZD1222 dose. The clonotype was recovered from an adult who received the AZD1222 COVID-19 vaccine. The CDR3 here is CASSVDGLAAETQYF. The CDR3 DNA is TGTGCCAGCAGCGTAGATGGACTAGCGGCTGAGACCCAGTACTTC.